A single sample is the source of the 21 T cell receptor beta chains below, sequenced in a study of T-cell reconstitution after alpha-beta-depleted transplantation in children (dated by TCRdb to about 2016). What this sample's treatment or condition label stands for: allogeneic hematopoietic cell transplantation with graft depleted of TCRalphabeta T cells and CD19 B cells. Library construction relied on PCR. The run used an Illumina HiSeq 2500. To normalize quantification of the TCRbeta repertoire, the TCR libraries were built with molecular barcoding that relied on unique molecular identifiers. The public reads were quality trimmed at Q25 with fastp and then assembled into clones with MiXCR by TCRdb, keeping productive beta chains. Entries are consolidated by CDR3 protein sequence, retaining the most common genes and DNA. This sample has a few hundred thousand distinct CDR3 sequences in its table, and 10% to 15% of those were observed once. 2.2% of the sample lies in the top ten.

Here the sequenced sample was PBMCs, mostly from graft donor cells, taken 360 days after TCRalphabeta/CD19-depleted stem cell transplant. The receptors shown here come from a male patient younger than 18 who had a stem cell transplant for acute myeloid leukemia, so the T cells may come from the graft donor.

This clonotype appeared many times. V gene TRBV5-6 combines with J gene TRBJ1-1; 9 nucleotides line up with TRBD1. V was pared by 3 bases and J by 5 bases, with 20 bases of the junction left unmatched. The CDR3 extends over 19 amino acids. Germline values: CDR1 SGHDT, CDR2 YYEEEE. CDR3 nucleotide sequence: TGTGCCAGCAGCTACACCGGGACAGGGCACCGTACCCCGGGAACTGAAGCTTTCTTT. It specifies CASSYTGTGHRTPGTEAFF.

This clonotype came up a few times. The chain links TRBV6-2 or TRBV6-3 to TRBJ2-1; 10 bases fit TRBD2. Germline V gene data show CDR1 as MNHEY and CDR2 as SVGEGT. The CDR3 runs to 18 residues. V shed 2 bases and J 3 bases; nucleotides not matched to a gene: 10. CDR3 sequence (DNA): TGTGCCAGCAGTTACGATTTAGCGGGAGGACGATTCTACAATGAGCAGTTCTTC. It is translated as CASSYDLAGGRFYNEQFF.

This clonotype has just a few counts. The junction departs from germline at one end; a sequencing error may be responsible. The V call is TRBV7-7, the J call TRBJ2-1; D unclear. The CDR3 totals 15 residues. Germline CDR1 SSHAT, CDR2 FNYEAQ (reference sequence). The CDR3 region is CASSLGPTSYNEQFF. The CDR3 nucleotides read TGTGCTAGCAGCTTAGGCCCTACCTCCTACAATGAGCAGTTCTTC.

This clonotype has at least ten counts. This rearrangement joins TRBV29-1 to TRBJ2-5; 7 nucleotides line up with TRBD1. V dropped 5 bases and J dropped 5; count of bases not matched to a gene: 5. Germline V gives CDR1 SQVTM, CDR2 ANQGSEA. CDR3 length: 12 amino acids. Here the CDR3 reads CSVTGAGETQYF. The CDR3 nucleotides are TGCAGCGTTACAGGGGCAGGGGAGACCCAGTACTTC.

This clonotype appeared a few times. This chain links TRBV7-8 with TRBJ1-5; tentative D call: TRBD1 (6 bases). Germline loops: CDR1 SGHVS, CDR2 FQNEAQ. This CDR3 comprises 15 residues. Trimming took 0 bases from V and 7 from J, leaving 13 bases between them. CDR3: CASSLAEQGRQPQHF. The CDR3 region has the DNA TGTGCCAGCAGCTTAGCGGAGCAGGGGAGGCAGCCCCAGCATTTT.

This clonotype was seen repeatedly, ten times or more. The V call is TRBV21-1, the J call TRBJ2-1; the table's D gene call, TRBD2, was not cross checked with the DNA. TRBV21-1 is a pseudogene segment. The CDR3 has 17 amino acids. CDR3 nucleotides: TGTGCCAGCAGCAAGGGGCTGGGACTAGCGGGAATCTATGAGCAGTTCTTC. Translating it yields CASSKGLGLAGIYEQFF.

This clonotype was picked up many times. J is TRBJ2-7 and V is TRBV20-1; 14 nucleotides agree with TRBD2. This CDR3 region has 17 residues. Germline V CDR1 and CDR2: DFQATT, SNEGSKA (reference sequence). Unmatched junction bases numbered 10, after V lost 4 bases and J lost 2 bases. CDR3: CSAKGLAGVVHTYEQYF. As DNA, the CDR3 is TGCAGTGCTAAGGGACTAGCGGGAGTAGTCCATACCTACGAGCAGTACTTC.

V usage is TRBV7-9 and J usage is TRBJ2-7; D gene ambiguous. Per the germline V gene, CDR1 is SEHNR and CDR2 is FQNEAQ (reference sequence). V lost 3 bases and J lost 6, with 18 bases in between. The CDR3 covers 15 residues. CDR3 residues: CASSFPMALPGEQYF. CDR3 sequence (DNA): TGTGCCAGCAGCTTCCCGATGGCGTTGCCGGGCGAGCAGTACTTC.

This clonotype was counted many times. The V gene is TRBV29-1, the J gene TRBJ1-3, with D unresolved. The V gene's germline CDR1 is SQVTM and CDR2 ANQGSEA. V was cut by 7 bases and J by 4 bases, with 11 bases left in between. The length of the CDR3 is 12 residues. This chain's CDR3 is CSATVVGNTIYF. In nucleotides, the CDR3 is TGCAGCGCGACGGTTGTAGGAAACACCATATATTTT.

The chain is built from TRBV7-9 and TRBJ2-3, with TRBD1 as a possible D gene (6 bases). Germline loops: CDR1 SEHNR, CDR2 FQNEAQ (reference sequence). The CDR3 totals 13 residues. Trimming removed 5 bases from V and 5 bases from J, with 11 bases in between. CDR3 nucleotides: TGTGCCAGCAGCGCACGAGGGGGAGATACGCAGTATTTT. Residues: CASSARGGDTQYF.

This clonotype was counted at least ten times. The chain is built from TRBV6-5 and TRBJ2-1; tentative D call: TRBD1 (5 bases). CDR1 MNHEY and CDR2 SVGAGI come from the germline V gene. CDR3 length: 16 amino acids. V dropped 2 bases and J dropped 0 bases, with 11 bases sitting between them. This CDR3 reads CASSYDSQNSYNEQFF. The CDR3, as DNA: TGTGCCAGCAGTTACGACAGCCAGAACTCCTACAATGAGCAGTTCTTC.

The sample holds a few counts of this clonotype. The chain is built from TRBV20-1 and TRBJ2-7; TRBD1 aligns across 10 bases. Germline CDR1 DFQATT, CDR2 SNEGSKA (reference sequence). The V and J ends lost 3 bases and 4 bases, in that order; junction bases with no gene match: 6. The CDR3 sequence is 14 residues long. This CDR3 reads CSASFGTGVYEQYF. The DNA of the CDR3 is TGCAGTGCTAGTTTTGGGACAGGGGTGTACGAGCAGTACTTC.

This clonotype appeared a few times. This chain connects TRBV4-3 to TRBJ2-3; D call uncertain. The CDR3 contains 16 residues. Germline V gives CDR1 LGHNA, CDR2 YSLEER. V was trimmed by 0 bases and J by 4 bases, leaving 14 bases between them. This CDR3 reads CASSQDARLNADTQYF. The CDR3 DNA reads TGCGCCAGCAGCCAAGACGCCCGACTGAACGCAGATACGCAGTATTTT.

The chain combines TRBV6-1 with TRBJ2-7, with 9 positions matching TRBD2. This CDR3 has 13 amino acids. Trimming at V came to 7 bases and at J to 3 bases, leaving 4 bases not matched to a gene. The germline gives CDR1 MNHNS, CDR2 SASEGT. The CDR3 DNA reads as TGTGCCAGCAATGAGCGGGAGGACTACGAGCAGTACTTC. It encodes CASNEREDYEQYF.

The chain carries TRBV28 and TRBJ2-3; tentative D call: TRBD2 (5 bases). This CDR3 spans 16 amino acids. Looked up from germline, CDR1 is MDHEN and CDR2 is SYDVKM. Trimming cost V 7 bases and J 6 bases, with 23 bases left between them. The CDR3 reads CASKEVWATIMDTQYF. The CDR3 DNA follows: TGTGCCAGCAAGGAGGTATGGGCCACCATCATGGATACGCAGTATTTT.

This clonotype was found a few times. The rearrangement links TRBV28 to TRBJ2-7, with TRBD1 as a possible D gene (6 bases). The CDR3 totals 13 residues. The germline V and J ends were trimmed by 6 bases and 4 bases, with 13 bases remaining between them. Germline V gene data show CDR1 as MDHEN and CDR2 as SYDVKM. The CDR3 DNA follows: TGTGCCAGCAGAGGGAAGGGGGATTACGAGCAGTACTTC. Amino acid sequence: CASRGKGDYEQYF.

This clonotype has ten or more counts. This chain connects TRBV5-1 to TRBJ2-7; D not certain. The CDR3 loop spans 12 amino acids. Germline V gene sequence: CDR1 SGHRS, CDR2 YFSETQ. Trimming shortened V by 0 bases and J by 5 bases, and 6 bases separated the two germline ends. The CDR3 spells CASSLVGDEQYF. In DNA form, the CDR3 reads TGCGCCAGCAGCTTGGTTGGGGACGAGCAGTACTTC.

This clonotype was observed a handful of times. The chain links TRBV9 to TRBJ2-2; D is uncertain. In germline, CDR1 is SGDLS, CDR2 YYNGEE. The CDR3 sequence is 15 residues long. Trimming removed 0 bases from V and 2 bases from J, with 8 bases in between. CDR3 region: CASSVAGKNTGELFF. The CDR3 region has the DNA TGTGCCAGCAGCGTAGCTGGGAAAAACACCGGGGAGCTGTTTTTT.

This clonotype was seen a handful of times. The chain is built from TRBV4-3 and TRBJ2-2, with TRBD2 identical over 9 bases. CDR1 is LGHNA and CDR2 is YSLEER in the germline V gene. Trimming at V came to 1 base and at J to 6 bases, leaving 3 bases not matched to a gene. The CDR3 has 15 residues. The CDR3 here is CASSQAGLASGELFF. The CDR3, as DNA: TGCGCCAGCAGCCAAGCCGGACTAGCGTCCGGGGAGCTGTTTTTT.

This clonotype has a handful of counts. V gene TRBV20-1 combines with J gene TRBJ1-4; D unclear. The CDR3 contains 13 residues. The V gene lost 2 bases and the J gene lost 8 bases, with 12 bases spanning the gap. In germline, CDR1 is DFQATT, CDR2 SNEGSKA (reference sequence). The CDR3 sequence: CSARLHGDEKLFF. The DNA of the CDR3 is TGCAGTGCTAGATTGCATGGCGACGAAAAACTGTTTTTT.

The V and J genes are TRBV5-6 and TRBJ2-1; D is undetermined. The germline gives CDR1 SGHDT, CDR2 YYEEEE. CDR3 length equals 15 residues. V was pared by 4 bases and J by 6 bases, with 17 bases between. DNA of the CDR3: TGTGCCAGCAGCCCCTCGGATGGATACACCAATGAGCAGTTCTTC. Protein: CASSPSDGYTNEQFF.